One sample yielded the 8 T cell receptor beta chains listed below, sequenced in a study of blood T cell repertoires in COVID-19. TCRdb keeps only in-frame clones here, not all; method: immunoSEQ multiplex PCR. The table shows tens of thousands of clones, with roughly 89% occurring only once. Material: peripheral blood. Source of these receptors: a man aged 30-40 years with acute or convalescent COVID-19.

V usage is TRBV5-6 and J usage is TRBJ1-2, with 8 bases fitting TRBD1. V lost 1 base and J lost 7; bases outside the gene matches: 0. CDR3 length: 12 amino acids. Germline V gene data show CDR1 as SGHDT and CDR2 as YYEEEE. The CDR3 nucleotides read TGTGCCAGCAGCTTGACAGGGGGTGGCTACACCTTC. It yields the protein CASSLTGGGYTF.

The rearrangement uses TRBV7-8 and TRBJ2-7; D perhaps matches TRBD2 (5 bases). The CDR3 is 16 amino acids. Trimming pared 1 base from V and 1 base from J, leaving 14 bases between. Germline CDR1 and CDR2: SGHVS and FQNEAQ. CDR3 sequence reads: CASSLGAGYESYEQYV. Written as DNA, the CDR3 is TGTGCCAGCAGCTTAGGGGCGGGTTATGAATCCTACGAGCAGTACGTC.

The chain recombines TRBV27 with TRBJ1-2, with D tentatively TRBD1 (5 bases). Germline-derived CDR1 and CDR2 are MNHEY and SMNVEV (reference sequence). V lost 3 bases to trimming and J lost 0 bases, with 8 bases between them. This CDR3 is 14 amino acids long. The CDR3 bases are TGTGCCAGCAGTTTGGGGGGGACTAACTATGGCTACACCTTC. Protein: CASSLGGTNYGYTF.

The chain recombines TRBV4-3 with TRBJ1-2; tentatively, D is TRBD1 (5 bases). This CDR3 comprises 14 residues. Looked up from germline, CDR1 is LGHNA and CDR2 is YSLEER. V lost 5 bases, J lost 8 bases, and 18 bases lay in between. The CDR3 DNA sequence: TGCGCCAGCAGCGCCCCCGGTGGGGGAGGAGGCTACACCTTC. Encoded protein: CASSAPGGGGGYTF.

This clone came up a few times. The chain couples TRBV5-1 to TRBJ1-6; 7 bases line up with TRBD1. The J segment lost 2 bases and the V segment lost 4 bases, leaving 6 bases of the junction unmatched. The CDR3 has 16 residues. Germline V gene lookup returns CDR1 SGHRS and CDR2 YFSETQ. This CDR3 is CASSIVTGTYNSPLHF. The CDR3 DNA is TGCGCCAGCAGCATTGTGACAGGGACCTATAATTCACCCCTCCACTTT.

The chain employs TRBV9 and TRBJ2-2, with D possibly being TRBD1 (6 bases). V was pared by 4 bases and J by 6 bases, with 10 bases between. The germline V gene encodes CDR1 SGDLS and CDR2 YYNGEE. The CDR3 has 13 amino acids. CDR3 sequence reads: CASSITGSGELFF. The CDR3 DNA reads as TGTGCCAGCAGCATCACAGGGTCCGGGGAGCTGTTTTTT.

V usage is TRBV7-9 and J usage is TRBJ1-2; D is unresolved. Deletions cut 5 bases from V and 3 bases from J, with 7 bases between. Germline loops: CDR1 SEHNR, CDR2 FQNEAQ (reference sequence). The CDR3 is 12 residues long. CDR3 in amino acids: CASSPEDYGYTF. The CDR3 DNA follows: TGTGCCAGCAGCCCGGAGGACTATGGCTACACCTTC.

In its sample, this clone was seen once. The chain has TRBV5-4 and TRBJ1-1, with 9 bases matching TRBD1. Germline V gene lookup returns CDR1 SGHNT and CDR2 YYREEE (reference sequence). V trimming: 0 bases; J trimming: 5 bases; junction bases outside the gene matches: 5. The CDR3 is made up of 15 amino acids. The CDR3, as DNA: TGTGCCAGCAGCTTGGACAGGGGGCGATGGACTGAAGCTTTCTTT. Amino acid sequence: CASSLDRGRWTEAFF. The full variable domain, completed using reference TRBV5-4 and TRBJ1-1, is ETGVTQSPTHLIKTRGQQVTLRCSSQSGHNTVSWYQQALGQGPQFIFQYYREEENGRGNFPPRFSGLQFPNYSSELNVNALELDDSALYLCASSLDRGRWTEAFFGQGTRLTVV.